What follows are 16 T cell receptor beta chains derived from one specimen sequenced in a study of T cell responses to AZD1222 COVID-19 vaccine. The assay was immunoSEQ multiplex PCR, and TCRdb's table has in-frame clones only and misses some. The data contain 150,000 to 200,000 clones, more than 80% of them singletons. The source material was peripheral blood, sampled on day 0 of AZD1222 vaccination. The source is an adult in good health.

The chain links TRBV7-9 to TRBJ2-3; 8 bases are shared with TRBD2. J was trimmed by 2 bases and V by 6 bases; bases with no gene match: 10. The CDR3 has 16 amino acids. Germline V gene sequence: CDR1 SEHNR, CDR2 FQNEAQ (reference sequence). Here the CDR3 reads CASSSTREGLTDTQYF. DNA for the CDR3: TGTGCCAGCAGTTCGACCCGGGAGGGCCTCACAGATACGCAGTATTTT.

This clone came up once. The gene calls are TRBV3-1 (or the pseudogene TRBV3-2) and TRBJ2-7; the match to TRBD1 covers 10 bases. This CDR3 contains 15 residues. Unmatched junction bases numbered 5, after V lost 0 bases and J lost 6 bases. Germline CDR1 LGHDT, CDR2 YNNKEL (reference sequence). CDR3 sequence reads: CASSQEGTGVPEQYF. In DNA form, the CDR3 reads TGTGCCAGCAGCCAAGAGGGGACAGGGGTCCCCGAGCAGTACTTC.

The gene calls are TRBV27 and TRBJ2-3; D remains unclear. Germline CDR1 reads MNHEY; CDR2 reads SMNVEV (reference sequence). The V end was cut by 6 bases, the J end by 2 bases, with 9 bases between. The CDR3 extends over 13 amino acids. CDR3: CASRRRITDTQYF. CDR3 sequence (DNA): TGTGCCAGCAGACGCCGGATCACAGATACGCAGTATTTT.

This chain joins TRBV9 and TRBJ1-2, with TRBD1 identical over 9 bases. CDR1 is SGDLS, CDR2 YYNGEE, per germline. Trimming took 4 bases from V and 5 from J; bases not matched to a gene: 9. CDR3 size: 15 residues. This chain's CDR3 is CASSLRQGDVYGYTF. CDR3 nucleotides: TGTGCCAGCAGCCTCCGACAGGGGGACGTTTATGGCTACACCTTC.

The chain couples TRBV5-1 to TRBJ2-7; no clear D gene. Trimming stripped 0 bases from V and 4 bases from J, with 8 bases between. Germline V gene data show CDR1 as SGHRS and CDR2 as YFSETQ. CDR3 size: 13 residues. CDR3 bases: TGCGCCAGCAGCTTGGCCATCAGTTACGAGCAGTACTTC. This encodes CASSLAISYEQYF.

This chain connects TRBV19 to TRBJ2-1; D perhaps matches TRBD2 (5 bases). Trimming took 3 bases from V and 6 from J, leaving 12 bases between them. CDR1 and CDR2 (germline): LNHDA, SQIVND (reference sequence). The CDR3 has 14 amino acids. Here the CDR3 reads CASSIGVAPNEQFF. The CDR3 DNA sequence: TGTGCCAGTAGTATCGGGGTAGCCCCCAATGAGCAGTTCTTC.

The rearrangement uses TRBV3-1 (or the pseudogene TRBV3-2) and TRBJ1-2; D gene ambiguous. Between the trimmed V and J ends, which lost 1 base and 6 bases, there was a span of 6 bases. The CDR3 runs 12 residues. CDR1 is LGHDT and CDR2 is YNNKEL in the germline V gene (reference sequence). CDR3 amino acids: CASSQALNGYTF. The CDR3 bases are TGTGCCAGCAGCCAAGCCCTTAATGGCTACACCTTC.

The chain joins TRBV6-1 to TRBJ1-2; the match to TRBD1 covers 7 bases. The CDR3 runs 17 residues. Germline loops: CDR1 MNHNS, CDR2 SASEGT. V lost 2 bases and J lost 7; bases outside the gene matches: 16. CDR3 loop: CASSEQSRSDRVGGYTF. CDR3 sequence (DNA): TGTGCCAGCAGTGAACAGTCTCGGAGCGACAGGGTAGGTGGCTACACCTTC.

The chain combines TRBV10-3 with TRBJ2-1, with D unclear. V was clipped by 2 bases and J by 0 bases, with 8 bases between them. Germline CDR1 is ENHRY and CDR2 is SYGVKD. This CDR3 is built from 15 residues. The CDR3 is CAISEHSSSYNEQFF. The CDR3, as DNA: TGTGCCATCAGTGAGCACAGCAGCTCCTACAATGAGCAGTTCTTC.

The chain uses TRBV27 and TRBJ1-2, with a weak D call TRBD1 (5 bases). Germline V CDR1 and CDR2: MNHEY, SMNVEV (reference sequence). The germline V and J ends were trimmed by 7 bases and 4 bases, with 16 bases remaining between them. This CDR3 has 14 amino acids. CDR3 loop: CASTRGIGTYGYTF. DNA of the CDR3: TGTGCCAGCACCCGAGGTATCGGGACCTATGGCTACACCTTC.

This clone has a single count. CDR3 coding DNA: TGTGCCAGCAGTGAAGGGGGGTTTGCCGGGGAGCTGTTTTTT. The encoded protein is CASSEGGFAGELFF. This sequence joins TRBV2 and TRBJ2-2; D possibly uses TRBD1 or TRBD2 (5 bases each). The CDR3 consists of 14 residues. Germline V gene data show CDR1 as SNHLY and CDR2 as FYNNEI. The V end lost 1 base, the J end lost 6 bases, and 9 bases lay between the germline ends. Variable domain in full (rest from reference TRBV2 and TRBJ2-2): EPEVTQTPSHQVTQMGQEVILRCVPISNHLYFYWYRQILGQKVEFLVSFYNNEISEKSEIFDDQFSVERPDGSNFTLKIRSTKLEDSAMYFCASSEGGFAGELFFGEGSRLTVL.

The V call is TRBV4-1, the J call TRBJ1-2, with D perhaps TRBD1 (5 bases). CDR1 MGHRA and CDR2 YSYEKL come from the germline V gene. CDR3 length: 17 amino acids. Trimming stripped 3 bases from V and 1 base from J, with 18 bases between. CDR3 in amino acids: CASSQLGDLRINYGYTF. As DNA, the CDR3 is TGCGCCAGCAGCCAGTTGGGGGATCTACGAATTAACTATGGCTACACCTTC.

The V call is TRBV5-6, the J call TRBJ1-1; D is unclear. The CDR3 is 14 residues long. The germline V gene has CDR1 SGHDT and CDR2 YYEEEE. Between the trimmed V and J ends, which lost 0 bases and 5 bases, there was a span of 11 bases. CDR3 amino acids: CASSLGPGGTEAFF. For the CDR3, the DNA is TGTGCCAGCAGCTTGGGTCCAGGTGGGACTGAAGCTTTCTTT.

This chain joins TRBV6-5 and TRBJ1-2; TRBD1 aligns across 10 bases. The V gene's germline CDR1 is MNHEY and CDR2 SVGAGI. The CDR3 totals 14 residues. The V segment lost 2 bases and the J segment 7 bases; nucleotides outside the gene matches: 4. CDR3 in amino acids: CASSYGGTGVGYTF. The CDR3 nucleotides are TGTGCCAGCAGTTACGGCGGGACAGGGGTTGGCTACACCTTC.

The chain carries TRBV3-1 (or the pseudogene TRBV3-2) and TRBJ1-2, with D possibly being TRBD1 (6 bases). Between the trimmed V and J ends, which lost 1 base and 7 bases, there was a span of 16 bases. Germline CDR1 and CDR2: LGHDT and YNNKEL (reference sequence). This CDR3 is built from 15 residues. CDR3 nucleotide sequence: TGTGCCAGCAGCCAAGTGTCCGGGGGCGCGGTTGGCTACACCTTC. This encodes CASSQVSGGAVGYTF.

The rearrangement joins TRBV24-1 to TRBJ1-5; no reliable D call. The CDR3 runs 13 residues. CDR1 is KGHDR, CDR2 SFDVKD, per germline. With 0 bases removed from V and 6 bases from J, the gap between germline ends came to 5 bases. The CDR3 is CATSDLRGQPQHF. In DNA, the CDR3 is TGTGCCACCAGTGATTTGCGGGGTCAGCCCCAGCATTTT.